This TCR beta chain appears in the sequencing data of a study of post-analysis software for immune sequencing data. Across the study: Clinical courses comprised relapsing-remitting, secondary progressive and progressive-relapsing multiple sclerosis.

Germline lookup yields CDR1 SGDLS and CDR2 YYNGEE. V lost 0 bases and J 1 base, leaving 10 bases between the germline ends. This CDR3 spans 15 amino acids. This clonotype was seen a few times. Its antigen remains unidentified. Overall study results and limits: For normalized Chao1 diversity, multiple sclerosis patients scored significantly lower than controls did. Patients showed TRBV5-6, TRBV5-1 and TRBV20-1 among five TRBV segments more frequent than in controls. Co-batched samples clustered tightly together by F measure.

Included in the TCR beta cDNA libraries were unique molecular identifiers. The authors obtained roughly 0.5 million cDNA molecules from approximately 1 to 10 million T cells. TCRdb analysed the PCR reads with MiXCR anew, one entry per CDR3 protein. Among roughly 430,000 distinct CDR3 sequences listed, 30% to 45% were seen once. Sequenced sample: blood. The source is a girl aged 2-10 years with multiple sclerosis. The chain recombines TRBV9 with TRBJ1-1, with no clear D. The CDR3 DNA sequence: TGTGCCAGCAGCGTAGCTACCAATAGGAACACTGAAGCTTTCTTT. As protein: CASSVATNRNTEAFF.